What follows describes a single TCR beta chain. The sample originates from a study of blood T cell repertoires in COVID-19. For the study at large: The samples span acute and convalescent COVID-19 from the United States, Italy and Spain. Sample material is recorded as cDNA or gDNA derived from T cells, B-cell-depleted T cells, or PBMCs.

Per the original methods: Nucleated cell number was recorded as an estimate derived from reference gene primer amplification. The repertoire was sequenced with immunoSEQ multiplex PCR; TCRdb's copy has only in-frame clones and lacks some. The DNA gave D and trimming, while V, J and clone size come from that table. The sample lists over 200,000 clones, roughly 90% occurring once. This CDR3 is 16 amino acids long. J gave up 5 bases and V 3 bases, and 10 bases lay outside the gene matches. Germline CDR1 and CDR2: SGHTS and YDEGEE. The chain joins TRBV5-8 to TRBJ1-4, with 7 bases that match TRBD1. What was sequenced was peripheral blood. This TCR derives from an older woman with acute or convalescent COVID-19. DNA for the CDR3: TGTGCCAGCAGCTCGACGGGGACAGCAAGAAATGAAAAACTGTTTTTT. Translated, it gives CASSSTGTARNEKLFF.